This T cell receptor (beta chain) is from a study of T cell responses to AZD1222 COVID-19 vaccine. The study, taken as a whole, reports: Researchers took repertoire samples only after the peak T cell response had come. Unmutated variant regions are reportedly targeted by nearly half of spike-specific TCRs. Most donors were white British and more were female, and clonal diversity was possibly underestimated. Across the whole spike, CD4 TCRs peaked at regions 160-218 and 743-854.

Generated by immunoSEQ multiplex PCR, the TCRdb table keeps only in-frame clones and is missing some. This sample carries about 72,000 clones, 87% of them seen once, and the ten largest clones take 24%. Notes on this clone: The antigen remains undetermined.

This TCR was sampled from an adult in good health. This specimen consisted of peripheral blood, obtained on day 0 of AZD1222 vaccination.

In DNA, the CDR3 is TGTGCCAGCAGCTTCCTGGTGAGGGGCACTAATGAAAAACTGTTTTTT. It encodes CASSFLVRGTNEKLFF. The gene calls are TRBV7-9 and TRBJ1-4, with D maybe TRBD1 (5 bases). V lost 3 bases and J lost 2, with 13 bases in between. Per germline, CDR1 SEHNR and CDR2 FQNEAQ (reference sequence). The CDR3 is 16 residues long.